This T cell receptor (beta chain) was found in a study of control samples from healthy donors and cancer patients. V lost 6 bases and J 4 bases, leaving 17 bases between the germline ends. Per germline, CDR1 MGHRA and CDR2 YSYEKL. This CDR3 region has 15 residues. The method was immunoSEQ multiplex PCR; TCRdb's version includes in-frame clones alone and lacks a portion of them. The repertoire consists of 75,000 to 100,000 clones, with 82% occurring once and the leading ten covering about 2%. The chain links TRBV4-1 to TRBJ2-3; a possible D gene is TRBD1 (5 bases). This TCR was recovered from a man aged 55 to 70 in good health. Specimen: blood. The CDR3 coding sequence is TGCGCCAGCAGGAGCTTTTTCGGCAGGGCAGATACGCAGTATTTT. Protein: CASRSFFGRADTQYF.